The rows below give T cell receptor beta chains drawn from one sample of a study of control samples from healthy donors and cancer patients. Profiling relied on immunoSEQ multiplex PCR, and the TCRdb table lists in-frame clones only, not all of them. The data show 75,000 to 80,000 clones, with approximately 91% seen just once and roughly a tenth held by the top ten. Specimen: PBMCs. These TCRs come from a woman aged 45 to 65 with colorectal cancer. Each CDR3 is given with its conserved first and last residue. The order of the fields is J gene, V gene, CDR3 protein.

>TRBJ1-5|TRBV28
CASSPWGRNQPQHF
>TRBJ2-3|TRBV5-4
CASSSRTGSPDTQYF
>TRBJ2-5|TRBV3-1/TRBV3-2
CASSQGTLGTQYF
>TRBJ1-6|TRBV12-3/TRBV12-4
CASTRTGFAPLHF
>TRBJ1-2|TRBV20-1
CSASNPSYYGYTF
>TRBJ1-1|TRBV19
CASSTPGQLYTEAFF
>TRBJ2-1|TRBV4-3
CASSHSARTGYNEQFF
>TRBJ1-5|TRBV19
CATNRGNQPQHF
>TRBJ2-1|TRBV21-1
CASSKLGGNEQFF
>TRBJ1-6|TRBV27
CASSLSGGVDNSPLHF
>TRBJ2-3|TRBV3-1/TRBV3-2
CASSFSGDGADTQYF
>TRBJ1-1|TRBV12-5
CASGLEAGRAFF
>TRBJ1-2|TRBV4-3
CASSQDWGASYGYTF
>TRBJ2-3|TRBV10-3
CAISESSPYTQIRMGTDTQYF
>TRBJ1-2|TRBV29-1
CSVEKGTYGYTF
>TRBJ1-2|TRBV5-1
CASSLGGTARTYGYTF
>TRBJ1-2|TRBV5-6
CASHGTASYGYTF
>TRBJ1-2|TRBV24-1
CATRGKGPYGYTF
>TRBJ2-5|TRBV18
CASSTRTGGDKETQYF
>TRBJ1-6|TRBV3-1/TRBV3-2
CASSQINSPLHF
>TRBJ2-1|TRBV7-9
CASSAGQAYNEQFF
>TRBJ2-3|TRBV5-1
CASSPGTSGGAHTQYF
>TRBJ1-5|TRBV29-1
CSVEESPRDREGNQPQHF
>TRBJ2-3|TRBV30
CAWRLQGPDTQYF
>TRBJ2-1|TRBV9
CASSSPTSGGANEQFF
>TRBJ1-5|TRBV15
CATRGDREVEPQHF
>TRBJ1-1|TRBV18
CASSPTPQPPGTEAFF
>TRBJ2-1|TRBV7-2
CASSSRTSGGANEQFF
>TRBJ1-1|TRBV4-1
CASSLPPGQGATEAFF
>TRBJ2-6|TRBV4-1
CASSQEGTGANVLTF
>TRBJ1-6|TRBV2
CASSVSFSYNSPLHF